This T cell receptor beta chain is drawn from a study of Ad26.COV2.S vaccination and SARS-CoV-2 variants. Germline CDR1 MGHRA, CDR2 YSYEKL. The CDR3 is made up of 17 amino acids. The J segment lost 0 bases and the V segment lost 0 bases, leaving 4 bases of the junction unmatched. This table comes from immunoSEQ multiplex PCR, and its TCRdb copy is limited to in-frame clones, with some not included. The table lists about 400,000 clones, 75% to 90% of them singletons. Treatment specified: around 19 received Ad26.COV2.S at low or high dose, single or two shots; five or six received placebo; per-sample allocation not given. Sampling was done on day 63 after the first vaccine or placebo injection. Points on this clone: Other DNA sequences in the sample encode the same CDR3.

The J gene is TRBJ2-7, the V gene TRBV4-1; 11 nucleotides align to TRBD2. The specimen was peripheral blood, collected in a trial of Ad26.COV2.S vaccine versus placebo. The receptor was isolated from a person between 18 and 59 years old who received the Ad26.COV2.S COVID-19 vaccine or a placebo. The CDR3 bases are TGCGCCAGCAGCCAAGAACCGGGGACTAGCGGCTCCTACGAGCAGTACTTC. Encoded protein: CASSQEPGTSGSYEQYF.